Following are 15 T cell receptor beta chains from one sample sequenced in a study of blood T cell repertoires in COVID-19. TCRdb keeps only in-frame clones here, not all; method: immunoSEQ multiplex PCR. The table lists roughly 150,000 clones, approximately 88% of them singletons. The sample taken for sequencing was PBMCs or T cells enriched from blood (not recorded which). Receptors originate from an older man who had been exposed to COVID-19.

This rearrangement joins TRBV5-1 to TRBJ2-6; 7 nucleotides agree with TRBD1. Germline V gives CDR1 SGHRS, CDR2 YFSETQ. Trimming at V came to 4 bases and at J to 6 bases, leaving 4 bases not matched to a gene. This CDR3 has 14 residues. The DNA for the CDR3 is TGCGCCAGCAGCACGGGACAGAAGGCCAACGTCCTGACTTTC. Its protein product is CASSTGQKANVLTF. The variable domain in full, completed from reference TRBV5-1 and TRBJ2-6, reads KAGVTQTPRYLIKTRGQQVTLSCSPISGHRSVSWYQQTPGQGLQFLFEYFSETQRNKGNFPGRFSGRQFSNSRSEMNVSTLELGDSALYLCASSTGQKANVLTFGAGSRLTVL.

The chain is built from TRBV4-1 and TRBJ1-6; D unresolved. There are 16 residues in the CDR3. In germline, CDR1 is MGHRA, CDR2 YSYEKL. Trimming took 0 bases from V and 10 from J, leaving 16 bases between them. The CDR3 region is CASSQDERQAVSPLHF. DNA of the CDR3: TGCGCCAGCAGCCAAGACGAACGGCAGGCAGTGTCACCCCTCCACTTT.

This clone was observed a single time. The CDR3 is CASSDTSDPYNEQFF. DNA for the CDR3: TGTGCCAGCAGCGACACTAGCGACCCCTACAATGAGCAGTTCTTC. This sequence joins TRBV7-6 and TRBJ2-1, with 7 bases identical to TRBD2. CDR3 length equals 15 residues. From germline, CDR1 is SGHVS and CDR2 FNYEAQ. J lost 2 bases, V lost 5 bases, and 6 bases had no gene match.

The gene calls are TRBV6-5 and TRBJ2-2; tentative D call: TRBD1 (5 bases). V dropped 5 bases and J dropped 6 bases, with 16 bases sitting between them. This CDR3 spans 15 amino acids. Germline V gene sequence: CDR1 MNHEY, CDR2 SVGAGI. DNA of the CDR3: TGTGCCAGCAGTCGTAGCCAGGGCTCTTCCGGGGAGCTGTTTTTT. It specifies CASSRSQGSSGELFF.

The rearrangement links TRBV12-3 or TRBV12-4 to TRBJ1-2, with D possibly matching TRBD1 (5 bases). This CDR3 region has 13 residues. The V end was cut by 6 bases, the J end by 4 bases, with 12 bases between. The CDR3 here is CASRPGGVYGYTF. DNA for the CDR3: TGTGCCAGCAGGCCTGGGGGGGTCTATGGCTACACCTTC.

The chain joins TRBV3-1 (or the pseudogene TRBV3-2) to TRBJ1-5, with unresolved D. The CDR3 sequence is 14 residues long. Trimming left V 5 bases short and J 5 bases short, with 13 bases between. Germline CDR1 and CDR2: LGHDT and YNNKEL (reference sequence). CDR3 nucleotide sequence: TGTGCCAGCAGCTTACGGAACAGAGATCAGCCCCAGCATTTT. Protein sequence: CASSLRNRDQPQHF.

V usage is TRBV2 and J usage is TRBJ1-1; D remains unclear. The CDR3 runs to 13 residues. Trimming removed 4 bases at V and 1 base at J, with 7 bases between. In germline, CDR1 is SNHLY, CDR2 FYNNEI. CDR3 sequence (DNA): TGTGCCAGCAGTGGCAGAGGGAACACTGAAGCTTTCTTT. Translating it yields CASSGRGNTEAFF.

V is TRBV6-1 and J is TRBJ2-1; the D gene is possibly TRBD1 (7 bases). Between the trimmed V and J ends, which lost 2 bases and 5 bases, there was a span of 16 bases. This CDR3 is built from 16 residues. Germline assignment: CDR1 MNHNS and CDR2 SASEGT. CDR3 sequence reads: CASSEPGRGADNEQFF. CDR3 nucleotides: TGTGCCAGCAGTGAACCCGGCAGGGGGGCAGACAATGAGCAGTTCTTC.

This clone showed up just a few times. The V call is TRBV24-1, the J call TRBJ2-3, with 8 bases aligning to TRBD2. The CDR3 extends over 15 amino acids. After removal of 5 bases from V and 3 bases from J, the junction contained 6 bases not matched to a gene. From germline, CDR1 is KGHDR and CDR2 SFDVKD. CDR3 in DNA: TGTGCCACCAGTGCCTTCGTAGCGGGAACAGATACGCAGTATTTT. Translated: CATSAFVAGTDTQYF.

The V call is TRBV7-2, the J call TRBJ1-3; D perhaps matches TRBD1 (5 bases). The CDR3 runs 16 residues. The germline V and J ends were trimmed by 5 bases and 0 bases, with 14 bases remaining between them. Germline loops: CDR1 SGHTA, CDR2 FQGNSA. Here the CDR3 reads CASSPKQVASGNTIYF. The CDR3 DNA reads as TGTGCCAGCAGCCCCAAACAGGTTGCCTCTGGAAACACCATATATTTT.

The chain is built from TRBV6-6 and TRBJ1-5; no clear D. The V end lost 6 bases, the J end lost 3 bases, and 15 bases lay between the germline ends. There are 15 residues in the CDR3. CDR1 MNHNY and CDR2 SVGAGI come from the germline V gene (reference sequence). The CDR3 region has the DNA TGTGCCAGCAGCCCGGGTCCTAGCCTCAATCAGCCCCAGCATTTT. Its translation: CASSPGPSLNQPQHF.

The CDR3 bases are TGTGCCAGCAGCTTATATAAGGGGGCGGCGATGCGATATGGCTACACCTTC. It yields the protein CASSLYKGAAMRYGYTF. The chain combines TRBV7-2 with TRBJ1-2, with 7 bases identical to TRBD1. Looked up from germline, CDR1 is SGHTA and CDR2 is FQGNSA. The CDR3 contains 17 residues. V dropped 2 bases and J dropped 5; count of bases not matched to a gene: 14.

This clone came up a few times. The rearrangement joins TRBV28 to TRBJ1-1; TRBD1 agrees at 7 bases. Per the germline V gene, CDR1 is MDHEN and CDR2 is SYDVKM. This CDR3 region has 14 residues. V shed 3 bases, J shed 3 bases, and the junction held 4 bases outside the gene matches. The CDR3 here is CASSFQGGDTEAFF. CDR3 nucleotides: TGTGCCAGCAGTTTTCAGGGGGGCGACACTGAAGCTTTCTTT.

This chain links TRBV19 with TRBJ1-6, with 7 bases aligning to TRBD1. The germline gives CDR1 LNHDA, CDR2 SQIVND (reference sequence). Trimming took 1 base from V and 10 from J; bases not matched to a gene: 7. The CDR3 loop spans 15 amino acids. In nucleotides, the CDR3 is TGTGCCAGTAGTATAGGGGACAGAATAAAGTCACCCCTCCACTTT. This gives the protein CASSIGDRIKSPLHF.

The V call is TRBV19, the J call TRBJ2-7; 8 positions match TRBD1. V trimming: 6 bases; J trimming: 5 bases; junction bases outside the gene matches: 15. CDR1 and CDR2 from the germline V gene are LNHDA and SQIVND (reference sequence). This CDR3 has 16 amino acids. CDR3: CASSQWIGTGMDEQYF. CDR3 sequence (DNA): TGTGCCAGTAGCCAATGGATAGGGACAGGTATGGACGAGCAGTACTTC.